The source of this TCR beta chain is a study of blood T cell repertoires in COVID-19. Turning to the study itself: COVID-19 samples, acute and convalescent, were from the United States, Italy and Spain.

V shed 1 base and J shed 3 bases, with 9 bases lying between them. Germline CDR1 SGHDN, CDR2 FVKESK. The CDR3 spans 15 residues. Here immunoSEQ multiplex PCR was the method, and the copy in TCRdb shows in-frame clones only, minus some. The sample records 340,000 or so clones, around 80% being singletons. V is TRBV14 and J is TRBJ1-4, with D possibly being TRBD1 (6 bases). Sequencing was done on a sample of peripheral blood. The sequence came from a man aged 25 to 45 with active or convalescent COVID-19. DNA for the CDR3: TGTGCCAGCAGCCAAGTAGGACAGCCTAATGAAAAACTGTTTTTT. Protein: CASSQVGQPNEKLFF.